These 8 T cell receptor beta chains came from one sample sequenced in a study of cytomegalovirus exposure and HLA in healthy donors. It was with 60 Vbeta and 13 Jbeta primers that the PCR ran. Method: immunoSEQ multiplex PCR; TCRdb's copy keeps in-frame clones and lacks some. Here the sample spans about 180,000 clones, about 80% being singletons. The source material was PBMCs. The receptors shown here come from a man aged 35-49 years in good health and CMV-seropositive.

The genes are TRBV6-6 and TRBJ1-1; 7 bases align to TRBD1. CDR1 is MNHNY and CDR2 is SVGAGI in the germline V gene (reference sequence). The CDR3 extends over 15 amino acids. The trim removed 4 bases at V and 0 bases at J, leaving 5 bases unmatched. CDR3 in DNA: TGTGCCAGCAGTTCCAGACAGGGAATGAACACTGAAGCTTTCTTT. As protein: CASSSRQGMNTEAFF.

This clone was observed a few times. The V call is TRBV6-5, the J call TRBJ1-5; 11 positions match TRBD1. J gave up 3 bases and V 8 bases, and 3 bases lay outside the gene matches. The CDR3 is made up of 14 amino acids. Germline V lookup: CDR1 MNHEY, CDR2 SVGAGI. The CDR3 sequence: CASCGQGANQPQHF. The CDR3 coding sequence is TGTGCCAGCTGTGGACAGGGGGCCAATCAGCCCCAGCATTTT.

J is TRBJ2-6 and V is TRBV7-3; possibly TRBD1 for D (6 bases). Germline V lookup: CDR1 SGHTA, CDR2 FQGTGA. This CDR3 is 19 amino acids long. Trimming stripped 5 bases from V and 0 bases from J, with 20 bases between. CDR3: CASSQPQGRRNSGANVLTF. CDR3 nucleotide sequence: TGTGCCAGCAGCCAACCACAGGGACGTCGGAACTCTGGGGCCAACGTCCTGACTTTC.

This clone was counted between two and nine times. The sample has other DNA sequences that encode this CDR3 too. The chain uses TRBV6-1 and TRBJ2-7; 8 bases fit TRBD1. There are 15 residues in the CDR3. After removal of 1 base from V and 4 bases from J, the junction contained 6 bases not matched to a gene. In germline, CDR1 is MNHNS, CDR2 SASEGT. CDR3 protein: CASSEVQGAAYEQYF. The CDR3 DNA reads as TGTGCCAGCAGTGAAGTGCAGGGGGCGGCGTACGAGCAGTACTTC.

Comment on this clone: Sequence at one end of the junction differs from germline and may be a read error. The chain couples TRBV30 to TRBJ2-4; TRBD2 matches at 8 bases. Per germline, CDR1 GTSNPN and CDR2 SVGIG (reference sequence). The CDR3 consists of 14 residues. CDR3 sequence: CAWSPAGVINSQYF. In DNA, the CDR3 is TGTGCCTGGAGTCCAGCGGGAGTTATTAACAGTCAGTACTTC.

This clone has just one count. The chain joins TRBV27 to TRBJ2-5; TRBD2 matches 11 bases. J gave up 9 bases and V 2 bases, and 20 bases lay outside the gene matches. Germline V gene sequence: CDR1 MNHEY, CDR2 SMNVEV (reference sequence). This CDR3 spans 19 amino acids. The CDR3 sequence is CASSLETSGKRELLLAQYF. In DNA, the CDR3 is TGTGCCAGCAGTTTAGAGACTAGCGGGAAACGTGAATTGTTGTTGGCCCAGTACTTC.

This clone showed up just a few times. At the DNA level, this CDR3 is encoded by other sequences in the same sample as well. CDR3 coding DNA: TGCGCCAGCAGCCCCGGGACAGGGAACACTGAAGCTTTCTTT. As protein: CASSPGTGNTEAFF. The rearrangement links TRBV5-1 to TRBJ1-1; TRBD1 matches at 8 bases. The CDR3 has 14 amino acids. V shed 4 bases and J 1 base; nucleotides not matched to a gene: 3. Germline CDR1 reads SGHRS; CDR2 reads YFSETQ.

V usage is TRBV27 and J usage is TRBJ1-5; 7 nucleotides align to TRBD1. The V gene end was trimmed by 1 base and the J gene end by 7 bases; junction bases not matched to a gene: 7. The CDR3 is made up of 15 amino acids. Germline CDR1 and CDR2: MNHEY and SMNVEV (reference sequence). In DNA, the CDR3 is TGTGCCAGCAGTTTATTCAGGGGGGTTGGCCAGCCCCAGCATTTT. Amino acid sequence: CASSLFRGVGQPQHF.